This T cell receptor (beta chain) derives from a study of a mutant IDH1 vaccine in newly diagnosed glioma (dated by TCRdb to 2020 to 2023). Broadly, across the study: Patients were given eight vaccinations, in weeks 1, 3, 5, 7, 11, 15, 19 and 23, which matched visits V03 through V10. Vaccination was initiated 4-6 weeks after radiotherapy alone, or concurrently with temozolomide cycles in the chemotherapy-containing groups. Of the roughly 33 treated patients, about 62% were male and around 40% were female, and a mean age of 40.4 years was recorded. Before enrollment, patients had received standard therapy of radiotherapy alone, temozolomide alone, or radiochemotherapy with temozolomide; most received the combination. Six visits were used for peripheral blood collection: V03 (baseline), V05, V07, V10, V12 and V13. For exploratory analyses, longitudinal TCRB deep sequencing was carried out in about 25 treated patients wherever samples were available. General study outcomes and caveats: PBMC samples for TCRB deep sequencing were selected based on availability. The authors stated that sample limitations prevented analyses of patient blood samples from being reproduced. Vaccine-induced immune responses across multiple MHC alleles were detected in over 80% of patients. No apparent relationship was observed between pseudoprogression and alterations in the top peripheral T cell clonotypes detected by TCRB sequencing.

Reading the label with the study, this specimen's time point is: week 5, during vaccination. Every vaccine dose consisted of 300 ug of a 20-mer mutant IDH1 peptide in Montanide, administered subcutaneously together with topical imiquimod. Newly diagnosed WHO grade 3 or 4 IDH1-mutant astrocytomas showing loss of nuclear ATRX were present in the donors. The samples were drawn from NOA16, a multicentre, single-arm, open-label phase I trial in Germany that tested a mutant IDH1 peptide vaccine in humans for the first time. Genomic DNA for TCRB sequencing was extracted from EDTA blood using the DNeasy Blood and Tissue Kit. The library was built by means of the immunoSEQ multiplex PCR assay. Rearranged TCR beta chain sequences were amplified using the hsTCRB Kit according to the manufacturer's protocol. An Illumina MiSeq was used to sequence the TCRB libraries. The source study handled its data this way. The proprietary platform of the kit vendor was used for demultiplexing, trimming and gene mapping. Sourced from immuneACCESS, this table was stored by TCRdb with only in-frame sequences that have V and J called. A share of the clones is absent; for the studies checked, an unresolved V gene accounts for under half, and the remainder has no known explanation. V and J calls and clone size are given by that table; D and trimming were obtained from the DNA. The table for this sample lists 70,000 to 90,000 clones; roughly nine tenths of them were counted only once. 0.56% of the sample goes to the ten largest clones.

The CDR3 numbers 15 residues from cysteine through phenylalanine. Here the CDR3 DNA is all that survives: 45 bases in frame from base 1. V and J lose 2 bases and 5 bases, and a span of 15 bases separates them. According to the germline V gene, CDR1 reads MDHEN and CDR2 reads SYDVKM. About this clone itself: It lacks a known antigen. It has no much larger one-base neighbor in the sample; base qualities were not kept.

The chain uses TRBV28 and TRBJ1-1; no D gene is confidently identified. Sequencing used PBMCs, obtained from a glioma patient whose treatment included an IDH1 peptide vaccine. The source is a woman in her forties or fifties with glioma. The DNA sequence is given as TGTGCCAGCAGTTTAGGGGTCGGGAGAGGAACTGAAGCTTTCTTT. Its protein product is CASSLGVGRGTEAFF.